Each of the 22 T cell receptor beta chains below was sequenced from the same sample in a study of OX40 agonist ivuxolimab in advanced cancers. This table comes from immunoSEQ multiplex PCR, and its TCRdb copy is limited to in-frame clones, with some not included. The profile covers just over 90,000 clones, with approximately 94% appearing a single time and roughly 2.8% taken by the ten largest. Material: CD4+ or CD8+ T cells sorted from blood, obtained in a trial of the OX40 agonist ivuxolimab. These receptor sequences come from an adult with an advanced solid tumor such as melanoma, head and neck, liver or kidney cancer.

This clone was recorded only once. V gene TRBV9 combines with J gene TRBJ2-1; the D is unclear. V dropped 0 bases and J dropped 7 bases, with 8 bases sitting between them. The CDR3 contains 13 residues. The germline V gene encodes CDR1 SGDLS and CDR2 YYNGEE. As DNA, the CDR3 is TGTGCCAGCAGCGTAGCTACGAAGAATGAGCAGTTCTTC. The encoded protein is CASSVATKNEQFF. Supplemented by reference TRBV9 and TRBJ2-1, the full variable domain reads DSGVTQTPKHLITATGQRVTLRCSPRSGDLSVYWYQQSLDQGLQFLIQYYNGEERAKGNILERFSAQQFPDLHSELNLSSLELGDSALYFCASSVATKNEQFFGPGTRLTVL.

The chain employs TRBV11-2 and TRBJ2-7; D not resolved. V gave up 8 bases and J gave up 2 bases, with 7 bases separating them. The CDR3 consists of 11 residues. CDR1 and CDR2 (germline): SGHAT, FQNNGV. CDR3 region: CASGFAYEQYF. Here the CDR3 DNA reads TGTGCCAGCGGGTTCGCCTACGAGCAGTACTTC.

The genes are TRBV13 and TRBJ1-2, with 7 bases lining up with TRBD1. J lost 8 bases, V lost 6 bases, and 18 bases had no gene match. Germline V lookup: CDR1 PRHDT, CDR2 FYEKMQ (reference sequence). The CDR3 covers 16 residues. CDR3 residues: CASSLGREGGEEGYTF. The CDR3 DNA reads as TGTGCCAGCAGTTTGGGGAGGGAAGGGGGCGAGGAAGGCTACACCTTC.

The V and J genes are TRBV18 and TRBJ2-7, with D uncertain. V dropped 2 bases and J dropped 2 bases, with 7 bases sitting between them. The V gene's germline CDR1 is KGHSH and CDR2 LQKENI. CDR3 length equals 13 residues. CDR3 sequence reads: CASSPARTYEQYF. In DNA form, the CDR3 reads TGTGCCAGCTCACCAGCCAGGACCTACGAGCAGTACTTC. The entire variable domain, with the rest obtained from reference TRBV18 and TRBJ2-7, is as follows: NAGVMQNPRHLVRRRGQEARLRCSPMKGHSHVYWYRQLPEEGLKFMVYLQKENIIDESGMPKERFSAEFPKEGPSILRIQQVVRGDSAAYFCASSPARTYEQYFGPGTRLTVT.

This clone was detected only a few times. The chain carries TRBV4-1 and TRBJ1-2; D is undetermined. The CDR3 extends over 15 amino acids. Trimming left V 1 base short and J 1 base short, with 10 bases between. Germline values: CDR1 MGHRA, CDR2 YSYEKL. CDR3 region: CASSQGSKINYGYTF. Written as DNA, the CDR3 is TGCGCCAGCAGCCAAGGATCCAAGATTAACTATGGCTACACCTTC.

This clone is a singleton in its sample. The chain links TRBV6-1 to TRBJ2-7; D is possibly TRBD2 (5 bases). V was clipped by 1 base and J by 6 bases, with 13 bases between them. CDR1 MNHNS and CDR2 SASEGT come from the germline V gene. The CDR3 has 14 amino acids. Written as DNA, the CDR3 is TGTGCCAGCAGTGAAGTCGGGGTTCTCGGCGAGCAGTACTTC. It codes for CASSEVGVLGEQYF.

This sequence joins TRBV15 and TRBJ2-3; D is ambiguous. CDR1 and CDR2 from the germline V gene are LNHNV and YYDKDF (reference sequence). V lost 7 bases, J lost 5 bases, and 4 bases lay in between. This CDR3 is 10 amino acids long. CDR3 coding DNA: TGTGCCACCAAAAAAGATACGCAGTATTTT. Translated, it gives CATKKDTQYF.

The V and J genes are TRBV9 and TRBJ2-3, with 8 bases aligning to TRBD2. CDR3 length: 14 amino acids. Trimming at V came to 4 bases and at J to 6 bases, leaving 7 bases not matched to a gene. The V gene's germline CDR1 is SGDLS and CDR2 YYNGEE. The DNA of the CDR3 is TGTGCCAGCAGCATAGGACTAGCTGGGGATACGCAGTATTTT. Translation gives CASSIGLAGDTQYF. Using reference TRBV9 and TRBJ2-3 for the parts outside the CDR3, the full variable domain is DSGVTQTPKHLITATGQRVTLRCSPRSGDLSVYWYQQSLDQGLQFLIQYYNGEERAKGNILERFSAQQFPDLHSELNLSSLELGDSALYFCASSIGLAGDTQYFGPGTRLTVL.

The chain carries TRBV14 and TRBJ2-3; a possible D gene is TRBD1 (5 bases). The CDR3 consists of 17 residues. CDR1 is SGHDN, CDR2 FVKESK, per germline. Trimming took off 0 bases at V and 1 base at J, with 14 bases between the two ends. This CDR3 reads CASSQDRAPRGTDTQYF. In DNA, the CDR3 is TGTGCCAGCAGCCAAGATCGGGCACCCAGGGGCACAGATACGCAGTATTTT.

J is TRBJ2-3 and V is TRBV29-1; D possibly uses TRBD1 or TRBD2 (5 bases each). The V gene lost 3 bases and the J gene lost 4 bases, with 17 bases spanning the gap. The CDR3 consists of 15 residues. In germline, CDR1 is SQVTM, CDR2 ANQGSEA. CDR3 DNA: TGCAGCGTTGAGGTGTTTAAGGGGCGGGCAGATACGCAGTATTTT. Protein: CSVEVFKGRADTQYF.

The V gene is TRBV4-3, the J gene TRBJ2-2; D unclear. The germline V gene encodes CDR1 LGHNA and CDR2 YSLEER. The CDR3 sequence is 17 residues long. Deletions cut 4 bases from V and 6 bases from J, with 21 bases between. The CDR3 is CASSPEKLIFRSGELFF. In DNA form, the CDR3 reads TGCGCCAGCAGCCCAGAAAAGTTGATTTTTCGGTCCGGGGAGCTGTTTTTT.

This clone occurred once. The chain uses TRBV27 and TRBJ2-3, with 7 bases lining up with TRBD2. The germline V gene encodes CDR1 MNHEY and CDR2 SMNVEV (reference sequence). The CDR3 runs 16 residues. V shed 5 bases and J 3 bases; nucleotides not matched to a gene: 11. CDR3 region: CASSPLNRGGTDTQYF. CDR3 DNA sequence: TGTGCCAGCAGTCCCCTCAACCGGGGAGGGACAGATACGCAGTATTTT.

CDR3 sequence (DNA): TGTGCCAGCAGCTCTCAGGGGGGCACTGAAGCTTTCTTT. Its protein is CASSSQGGTEAFF. This rearrangement joins TRBV5-6 to TRBJ1-1, with 7 bases aligning to TRBD1. Germline V lookup: CDR1 SGHDT, CDR2 YYEEEE. The CDR3 is 13 amino acids. V was pared by 3 bases and J by 4 bases, with 3 bases of the junction left unmatched.

The genes are TRBV9 and TRBJ2-7; 10 bases match TRBD2. Germline loops: CDR1 SGDLS, CDR2 YYNGEE. The CDR3 is made up of 14 amino acids. V was pared by 0 bases and J by 5 bases, with 2 bases of the junction left unmatched. CDR3 coding DNA: TGTGCCAGCAGCGTAGCTAGCGGGGGTGACGAGCAGTACTTC. This encodes CASSVASGGDEQYF.

This chain uses TRBV2 with TRBJ2-1, with 8 bases lining up with TRBD1. CDR1 is SNHLY, CDR2 FYNNEI, per germline. The V gene end was trimmed by 3 bases and the J gene end by 9 bases; junction bases not matched to a gene: 10. This CDR3 has 15 amino acids. In nucleotides, the CDR3 is TGTGCCAGCAGTGACGGGACAGGCGTCTACGGTGAGCAGTTCTTC. Translation: CASSDGTGVYGEQFF.

The chain joins TRBV9 to TRBJ2-7; D might be TRBD2 (5 bases). Trimming stripped 0 bases from V and 0 bases from J, with 10 bases between. Germline CDR1 SGDLS, CDR2 YYNGEE. The CDR3 spans 15 residues. The CDR3 sequence: CASSVEPGSSYEQYF. Here the CDR3 DNA reads TGTGCCAGCAGCGTAGAACCGGGAAGCTCCTACGAGCAGTACTTC.

The chain combines TRBV6-5 with TRBJ2-7, with D unclear. Trimming took off 6 bases at V and 2 bases at J, with 14 bases between the two ends. From germline, CDR1 is MNHEY and CDR2 SVGAGI. The CDR3 loop spans 14 amino acids. The CDR3 sequence is CASRPPAGPYEQYF. The CDR3 coding sequence is TGTGCCAGCAGGCCCCCCGCCGGACCCTACGAGCAGTACTTC.

The chain's CDR3 is CASSQGFTGNTEAFF. CDR3 DNA sequence: TGTGCCAGCAGCCAGGGTTTCACAGGGAACACTGAAGCTTTCTTT. The chain employs TRBV14 and TRBJ1-1; TRBD1 might be the D (5 bases). Germline assignment: CDR1 SGHDN and CDR2 FVKESK. Trimming removed 3 bases at V and 1 base at J, with 12 bases between. The CDR3 loop spans 15 amino acids.

This clone was detected only a few times. This rearrangement joins TRBV4-1 to TRBJ1-2; D remains ambiguous. The CDR3 is 16 amino acids. Deletions cut 0 bases from V and 2 bases from J, with 13 bases between. Germline CDR1 MGHRA, CDR2 YSYEKL. CDR3 region: CASSQDHVPRNYGYTF. The CDR3 nucleotides read TGCGCCAGCAGCCAAGATCACGTCCCCAGGAACTATGGCTACACCTTC.

The rearrangement uses TRBV2 and TRBJ1-1; TRBD1 matches 7 bases. Per the germline V gene, CDR1 is SNHLY and CDR2 is FYNNEI. The CDR3 spans 14 residues. The V gene end was trimmed by 5 bases and the J gene end by 1 base; junction bases not matched to a gene: 4. The chain's CDR3 is CASSRTGPNTEAFF. The CDR3 coding sequence is TGTGCCAGCAGTCGGACAGGACCGAACACTGAAGCTTTCTTT.

The V gene is TRBV27, the J gene TRBJ2-7; TRBD1 might be the D (6 bases). The length of the CDR3 is 12 residues. Germline values: CDR1 MNHEY, CDR2 SMNVEV (reference sequence). The V and J ends lost 9 bases and 1 base respectively, with 10 bases between them. Written as DNA, the CDR3 is TGTGCCAGTGGACAGTTATCCTACGAGCAGTACTTC. It yields the protein CASGQLSYEQYF.

The chain has TRBV19 and TRBJ2-1; TRBD1 might be the D (6 bases). V was clipped by 6 bases and J by 9 bases, with 27 bases between them. The CDR3 has 17 amino acids. Germline values: CDR1 LNHDA, CDR2 SQIVND (reference sequence). The CDR3 DNA reads as TGTGCCAGTAGCCTAAATACTAGGAACGTCTTGGACAGTGAGCAGTTCTTC. It specifies CASSLNTRNVLDSEQFF.